A selection of T cell receptor beta chains follows, all from one sample in a study of shared T cell receptors in the human thymus. Sequencing was performed with immunoSEQ multiplex PCR; in TCRdb, only in-frame clones are kept and a portion is missing. This table has about 660,000 clones, 88% appearing once. The same specimen was also included in a second study, on human thymus T cells.

The sample consisted of thymocytes. These receptors were obtained from a boy under three years old with a congenital heart defect. CDR3s include the opening cysteine and the closing phenylalanine or tryptophan. D genes are given only for firm matches. Size values are once, few and many counts, or a class for expanded clones, and some rows have none.

J gene: TRBJ1-4; D gene: TRBD1; V gene: TRBV29-1; clone size: .; CDR3 DNA: TGCAGCGTTGAAGATCCTGGGGACAGGGATGAAAAACTGTTTTTT; CDR3 protein: CSVEDPGDRDEKLFF
J gene: TRBJ2-1; D gene: .; V gene: TRBV10-3; clone size: .; CDR3 DNA: TGTGCCACGGAGGGGGGGGCGAATGAGCAGTTCTTC; CDR3 protein: CATEGGANEQFF
J gene: TRBJ1-2; D gene: .; V gene: TRBV28; clone size: .; CDR3 DNA: TGTGCCAGCAGTTTCGTTGACTATGGCTACACCTTC; CDR3 protein: CASSFVDYGYTF
J gene: TRBJ2-3; D gene: TRBD2; V gene: TRBV4-2; clone size: .; CDR3 DNA: TGTGCCAGCAGCCATAACTCCTTGCGGGGGGCCACAGATACGCAGTATTTT; CDR3 protein: CASSHNSLRGATDTQYF
J gene: TRBJ2-7; D gene: TRBD2; V gene: TRBV5-1; clone size: once; CDR3 DNA: TGCGCCAGCAGCCCTAGGACTAGCGGGAGATACGAGCAGTACTTC; CDR3 protein: CASSPRTSGRYEQYF
J gene: TRBJ2-1; D gene: TRBD2; V gene: TRBV6-5; clone size: .; CDR3 DNA: TGTGCCAGCAGTTACGCCCTAGCGGGAAGTGAGCAGTTCTTC; CDR3 protein: CASSYALAGSEQFF
J gene: TRBJ2-7; D gene: .; V gene: TRBV19; clone size: .; CDR3 DNA: TGTGCCAGTAGCCCCGGACAGTTGAGCGAGCAGTACTTC; CDR3 protein: CASSPGQLSEQYF
J gene: TRBJ2-7; D gene: TRBD2; V gene: TRBV28; clone size: .; CDR3 DNA: TGTGCCAGCAGTCCGGGACTAGCGGTACCTTACGAGCAGTACTTC; CDR3 protein: CASSPGLAVPYEQYF
J gene: TRBJ2-7; D gene: .; V gene: TRBV5-1; clone size: .; CDR3 DNA: TGCGCCAGCAGCTTGGGGGGAGGGGGTCCCTACGAGCAGTACTTC; CDR3 protein: CASSLGGGGPYEQYF
J gene: TRBJ2-3; D gene: TRBD2; V gene: TRBV4-3; clone size: once; CDR3 DNA: TGCGCCAGCAGCCAAGATCGAGTTAGCGGGAACACAGATACGCAGTATTTT; CDR3 protein: CASSQDRVSGNTDTQYF
J gene: TRBJ2-1; D gene: TRBD2; V gene: TRBV7-9; clone size: .; CDR3 DNA: TGTGCCAGCAGCTTACCCGGGACTAGCGGGAGTCGGAATGAGCAGTTCTTC; CDR3 protein: CASSLPGTSGSRNEQFF
J gene: TRBJ1-3; D gene: .; V gene: TRBV19; clone size: few; CDR3 DNA: TGTGCCAGTACTCTCTCTGGAAACACCATATATTTT; CDR3 protein: CASTLSGNTIYF
J gene: TRBJ2-7; D gene: TRBD2; V gene: TRBV27; clone size: .; CDR3 DNA: TGTGCCAGCAGACCGCCAACTAGCGGGAGGCTCCCCTCCTACGAGCAGTACTTC; CDR3 protein: CASRPPTSGRLPSYEQYF
J gene: TRBJ2-1; D gene: .; V gene: TRBV6-6; clone size: .; CDR3 DNA: TGTGCCAGCAGTCCACTAGATAGTGAGCAGTTCTTC; CDR3 protein: CASSPLDSEQFF
J gene: TRBJ2-7; D gene: .; V gene: TRBV5-6; clone size: .; CDR3 DNA: TGTGCCAGCAGCTTGTCGACTACCCCTAGGGAGCAGTACTTC; CDR3 protein: CASSLSTTPREQYF
J gene: TRBJ2-3; D gene: .; V gene: TRBV11-3; clone size: .; CDR3 DNA: TGTGCCAGCAGCTTAGGTTTCCGTTCAGATACGCAGTATTTT; CDR3 protein: CASSLGFRSDTQYF
J gene: TRBJ1-5; D gene: .; V gene: TRBV5-1; clone size: .; CDR3 DNA: TGCGCCAGCAGTGCAGGGTCGGATCAGCCCCAGCATTTT; CDR3 protein: CASSAGSDQPQHF
J gene: TRBJ2-3; D gene: TRBD2; V gene: TRBV11-2; clone size: .; CDR3 DNA: TGTGCCAGCAGCTTAGAAACCCACAAGACTAGCGACAATACGCAGTATTTT; CDR3 protein: CASSLETHKTSDNTQYF
J gene: TRBJ2-7; D gene: TRBD2; V gene: TRBV7-2; clone size: .; CDR3 DNA: TGTGCCAGCAGCTTAGCCCCCCTAGCGGGAGGGTGGTTGGGCTCCTACGAGCAGTACTTC; CDR3 protein: CASSLAPLAGGWLGSYEQYF
J gene: TRBJ2-7; D gene: TRBD1; V gene: TRBV25-1; clone size: .; CDR3 DNA: TGTGCCAGCAGTGAATGGACAGGGGTCGTCTACGAGCAGTACTTC; CDR3 protein: CASSEWTGVVYEQYF
J gene: TRBJ2-4; D gene: TRBD2; V gene: TRBV19; clone size: once; CDR3 DNA: TGTGCCAGTAGTATGAGTCTGGGGACTAGCGGGAGGGGGCAAAACATTCAGTACTTC; CDR3 protein: CASSMSLGTSGRGQNIQYF
J gene: TRBJ2-3; D gene: .; V gene: TRBV10-1; clone size: .; CDR3 DNA: TGCGCCGACACGGGGGATACGCAGTATTTT; CDR3 protein: CADTGDTQYF
J gene: TRBJ2-7; D gene: .; V gene: TRBV10-1; clone size: .; CDR3 DNA: TGCGCCAGCAGTGAGTTCCTTTCGAGTCCCTCCTACGAGCAGTACTTC; CDR3 protein: CASSEFLSSPSYEQYF
J gene: TRBJ2-7; D gene: TRBD2; V gene: TRBV11-2; clone size: .; CDR3 DNA: TGTGCCAGCAGCTTAGGCCTAGCGGGAGGGCCCTACGAGCAGTACTTC; CDR3 protein: CASSLGLAGGPYEQYF
J gene: TRBJ1-4; D gene: .; V gene: TRBV6-1; clone size: .; CDR3 DNA: TGTGCCAGCAGTGAAGCGCTTCGGACAAATAAACTAGAAAAACTGTTTTTT; CDR3 protein: CASSEALRTNKLEKLFF
J gene: TRBJ2-7; D gene: TRBD1; V gene: TRBV6-6; clone size: .; CDR3 DNA: TGTGCCAGCAGTTACGACGACAGGGGATGCTCCTACGAGCAGTACTTC; CDR3 protein: CASSYDDRGCSYEQYF
J gene: TRBJ2-7; D gene: .; V gene: TRBV11-2; clone size: .; CDR3 DNA: TGTGCCAGCAGCCTCTCGGACACCTACGAGCAGTACTTC; CDR3 protein: CASSLSDTYEQYF
J gene: TRBJ2-7; D gene: TRBD2; V gene: TRBV10-1; clone size: .; CDR3 DNA: TGCGCCAGCAGTGAGGGGCGGGAGTCGCTCTCCTACGAGCAGTACTTC; CDR3 protein: CASSEGRESLSYEQYF
J gene: TRBJ2-7; D gene: .; V gene: TRBV30; clone size: .; CDR3 DNA: TGTGCCTGGAGTTGTAGGGGGTATTTGCCCTACGAGCAGTACTTC; CDR3 protein: CAWSCRGYLPYEQYF
J gene: TRBJ2-7; D gene: .; V gene: TRBV19; clone size: .; CDR3 DNA: TGTGCCAGTAGTATGGTCAGCTCCTACGAGCAGTACTTC; CDR3 protein: CASSMVSSYEQYF
J gene: TRBJ2-2; D gene: .; V gene: TRBV27; clone size: .; CDR3 DNA: TGTGCCAGTTCCTGGGGCCCCGGGGAGCTGTTTTTT; CDR3 protein: CASSWGPGELFF
J gene: TRBJ2-7; D gene: TRBD2; V gene: TRBV14; clone size: .; CDR3 DNA: TGTGCCAGCAGCCTCGGGAGGGATCGCGAGCAGTACTTC; CDR3 protein: CASSLGRDREQYF
J gene: TRBJ1-5; D gene: .; V gene: TRBV19; clone size: .; CDR3 DNA: TGTGCCAGTAGTATGATTCTACTGGCGGCAGCCAGCAATCAGCCCCAGCATTTT; CDR3 protein: CASSMILLAAASNQPQHF
J gene: TRBJ2-1; D gene: .; V gene: TRBV27; clone size: .; CDR3 DNA: TGTGCCAGCAGTTTTGGGAGAGGCGTGAATGAGCAGTTCTTC; CDR3 protein: CASSFGRGVNEQFF
J gene: TRBJ2-7; D gene: TRBD1; V gene: TRBV30; clone size: .; CDR3 DNA: TGTGCCTGGAGTTCACCCGGGACAGGGGGTCACGAGCAGTACTTC; CDR3 protein: CAWSSPGTGGHEQYF
J gene: TRBJ2-1; D gene: .; V gene: TRBV7-3; clone size: .; CDR3 DNA: TGTGCCAGCAGCTTAACGGACAGTTCCAGCTCCTACAATGAGCAGTTCTTC; CDR3 protein: CASSLTDSSSSYNEQFF
J gene: TRBJ1-2; D gene: .; V gene: TRBV5-6; clone size: .; CDR3 DNA: TGTGCCAGCAGCTCCTCTAAGGGCTACACCTTC; CDR3 protein: CASSSSKGYTF
J gene: TRBJ2-7; D gene: TRBD2; V gene: TRBV18; clone size: few; CDR3 DNA: TGTGCCAGCTCACCGGTCGGGGCGGGAGGTCGCTACGAGCAGTACTTC; CDR3 protein: CASSPVGAGGRYEQYF
J gene: TRBJ2-1; D gene: .; V gene: TRBV28; clone size: few; CDR3 DNA: TGTGCCAGCAGCCGGCCGGAGTGGCCCTACAATGAGCAGTTCTTC; CDR3 protein: CASSRPEWPYNEQFF
J gene: TRBJ1-2; D gene: .; V gene: TRBV9; clone size: .; CDR3 DNA: TGTGCCAGCAGCCTCCGGCGGGGGATTAACTATGGCTACACCTTC; CDR3 protein: CASSLRRGINYGYTF
J gene: TRBJ1-1; D gene: .; V gene: TRBV5-6; clone size: .; CDR3 DNA: TGTGCCAGCAGCCCGTGTCAGGGAGGGACTGAAGCTTTCTTT; CDR3 protein: CASSPCQGGTEAFF
J gene: TRBJ2-7; D gene: TRBD1; V gene: TRBV15; clone size: .; CDR3 DNA: TGTGCCACCAGCAGAGATCGGCCGCACAGGGGGCCCGACGAGCAGTACTTC; CDR3 protein: CATSRDRPHRGPDEQYF
J gene: TRBJ2-5; D gene: TRBD2; V gene: TRBV6-5; clone size: .; CDR3 DNA: TGTGCCAGCAGTACCGCGGGACTAGGCGGGGAGACCCAGTACTTC; CDR3 protein: CASSTAGLGGETQYF